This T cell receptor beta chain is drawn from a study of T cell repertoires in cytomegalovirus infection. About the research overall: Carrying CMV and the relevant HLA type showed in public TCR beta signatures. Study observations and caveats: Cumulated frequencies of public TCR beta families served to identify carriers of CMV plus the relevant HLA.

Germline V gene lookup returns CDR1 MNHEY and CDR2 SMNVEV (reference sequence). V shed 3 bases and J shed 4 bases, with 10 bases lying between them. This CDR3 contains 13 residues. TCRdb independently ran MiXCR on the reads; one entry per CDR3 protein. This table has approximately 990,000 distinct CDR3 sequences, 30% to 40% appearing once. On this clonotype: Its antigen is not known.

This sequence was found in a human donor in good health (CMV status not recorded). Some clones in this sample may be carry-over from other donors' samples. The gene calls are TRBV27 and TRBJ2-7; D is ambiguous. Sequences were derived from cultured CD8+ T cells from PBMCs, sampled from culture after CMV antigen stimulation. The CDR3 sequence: CASSFLTDYEQYF. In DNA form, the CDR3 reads TGTGCCAGCAGTTTTTTAACAGATTACGAGCAGTACTTC.